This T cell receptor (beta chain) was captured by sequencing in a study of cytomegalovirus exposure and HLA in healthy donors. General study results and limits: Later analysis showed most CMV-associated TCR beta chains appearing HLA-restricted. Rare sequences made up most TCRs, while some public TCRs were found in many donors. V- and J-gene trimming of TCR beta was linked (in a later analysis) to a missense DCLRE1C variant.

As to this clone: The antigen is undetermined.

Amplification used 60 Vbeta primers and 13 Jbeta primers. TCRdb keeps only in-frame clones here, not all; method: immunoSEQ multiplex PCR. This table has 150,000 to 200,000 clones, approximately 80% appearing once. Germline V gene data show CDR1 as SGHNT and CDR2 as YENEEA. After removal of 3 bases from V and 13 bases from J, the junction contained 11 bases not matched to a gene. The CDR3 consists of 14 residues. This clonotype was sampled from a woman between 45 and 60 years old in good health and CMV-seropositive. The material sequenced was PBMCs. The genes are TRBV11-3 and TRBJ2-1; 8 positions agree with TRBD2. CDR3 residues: CASSFHGREGEQFF. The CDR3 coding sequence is TGTGCCAGCAGCTTTCACGGGAGGGAGGGCGAACAGTTCTTC.